This is a list of T cell receptor beta chains from one sample in a study of blood T cell repertoires in COVID-19. Assay: immunoSEQ multiplex PCR; the TCRdb copy retains only in-frame clones and omits some. This sample has under 150,000 clones, with around 85% found just once. The sample comprised peripheral blood. The receptor source for this set is a man aged 45 to 65 with acute or convalescent COVID-19. The conserved cysteine and the conserved F or W are not part of the CDR3 here. A D gene is named only where the DNA matches it firmly.

j_call: TRBJ1-2
v_call: TRBV5-5
d_call: TRBD1
cdr3_aa: ASSYEPRTGNNGYT

j_call: TRBJ2-4
v_call: TRBV21-1
d_call: NA
cdr3_aa: ASSKSKAGGPIAKNIQY

j_call: TRBJ1-5
v_call: TRBV7-8
d_call: NA
cdr3_aa: ASSYPEESNQPQH

j_call: TRBJ1-2
v_call: TRBV19
d_call: TRBD1
cdr3_aa: ASSPGTGDYYGYT

j_call: TRBJ1-5
v_call: TRBV19
d_call: TRBD1
cdr3_aa: ASTGQGAGGPQH

j_call: TRBJ2-1
v_call: TRBV12-3/TRBV12-4
d_call: NA
cdr3_aa: ASSKISEQF

j_call: TRBJ2-5
v_call: TRBV18
d_call: NA
cdr3_aa: ASSPQALPETQY

j_call: TRBJ2-3
v_call: TRBV7-6
d_call: TRBD2
cdr3_aa: ASSLGGTSVPDTQY

j_call: TRBJ1-2
v_call: TRBV19
d_call: NA
cdr3_aa: ASSIREQNYGYT

j_call: TRBJ1-6
v_call: TRBV1
d_call: NA
cdr3_aa: TSSQGKSVPSYNSPLH

j_call: TRBJ1-2
v_call: TRBV6-5
d_call: NA
cdr3_aa: ASIGRPGSGYT

j_call: TRBJ2-1
v_call: TRBV7-3
d_call: TRBD1
cdr3_aa: ASSSDRALVNEQF

j_call: TRBJ1-2
v_call: TRBV5-6
d_call: TRBD1
cdr3_aa: ASSPQGQDFYGYT

j_call: TRBJ1-4
v_call: TRBV24-1
d_call: NA
cdr3_aa: ATSDPTTGYGKLF

j_call: TRBJ2-7
v_call: TRBV11-3
d_call: NA
cdr3_aa: ASSLGGGGLYEQY

j_call: TRBJ1-1
v_call: TRBV7-2
d_call: NA
cdr3_aa: ASSLERRAPEAEAF

j_call: TRBJ1-2
v_call: TRBV4-1
d_call: NA
cdr3_aa: ASSQLHLGRDYGYT

j_call: TRBJ1-5
v_call: TRBV6-4
d_call: NA
cdr3_aa: ASSVEYSNQPQH

j_call: TRBJ1-2
v_call: TRBV5-6
d_call: TRBD1
cdr3_aa: ASRRQGNYGYT

j_call: TRBJ1-1
v_call: TRBV19
d_call: TRBD1
cdr3_aa: ASADRGSSNTEAF

j_call: TRBJ2-5
v_call: TRBV10-3
d_call: TRBD1
cdr3_aa: AIRQGAQETQY

j_call: TRBJ2-5
v_call: TRBV5-5
d_call: NA
cdr3_aa: ASSLGVLGETQY

j_call: TRBJ1-2
v_call: TRBV4-1
d_call: NA
cdr3_aa: ASSQEVGVGGYT

j_call: TRBJ1-2
v_call: TRBV6-1
d_call: TRBD1
cdr3_aa: ASSDTGTALLDT

j_call: TRBJ1-1
v_call: TRBV5-1
d_call: TRBD1
cdr3_aa: ASSLRATGGAEAF

j_call: TRBJ1-1
v_call: TRBV28
d_call: TRBD1
cdr3_aa: ASSFPGQGNTEAF

j_call: TRBJ1-4
v_call: TRBV4-1
d_call: NA
cdr3_aa: ASSQGQSNEKLF

j_call: TRBJ2-7
v_call: TRBV6-5
d_call: TRBD1
cdr3_aa: ASSYTRTGAYEQY

j_call: TRBJ1-2
v_call: TRBV28
d_call: NA
cdr3_aa: ASSQGTYGYT

j_call: TRBJ1-2
v_call: TRBV6-5
d_call: TRBD1
cdr3_aa: ASRRDRDGYT

j_call: TRBJ1-6
v_call: TRBV10-3
d_call: NA
cdr3_aa: AISESAGYNSPLH

j_call: TRBJ1-2
v_call: TRBV6-5
d_call: TRBD1
cdr3_aa: AAADRSKSNYGYT

j_call: TRBJ2-2
v_call: TRBV28
d_call: NA
cdr3_aa: ASIISRSTGELF

j_call: TRBJ2-3
v_call: TRBV9
d_call: TRBD2
cdr3_aa: ASSVTPGSGETDTQY

j_call: TRBJ2-3
v_call: TRBV2
d_call: TRBD2
cdr3_aa: ASSESLSGRDTQY

j_call: TRBJ2-1
v_call: TRBV5-3
d_call: NA
cdr3_aa: ARSAPASAQTYNEQF

j_call: TRBJ1-1
v_call: TRBV3-1/TRBV3-2
d_call: NA
cdr3_aa: ASSQRQELSAF

j_call: TRBJ2-3
v_call: TRBV11-2
d_call: NA
cdr3_aa: ASTQGRADTQY

j_call: TRBJ1-2
v_call: TRBV24-1
d_call: NA
cdr3_aa: ATSDRVLDGYT

j_call: TRBJ1-2
v_call: TRBV12-3/TRBV12-4
d_call: TRBD1
cdr3_aa: ASSGQGNYGYT

j_call: TRBJ1-2
v_call: TRBV3-1/TRBV3-2
d_call: TRBD1
cdr3_aa: ASSPEPRGQGYT

j_call: TRBJ2-1
v_call: TRBV24-1
d_call: NA
cdr3_aa: ATSDWFSESSYNEQF

j_call: TRBJ1-2
v_call: TRBV10-2
d_call: NA
cdr3_aa: ASSVAGLRGYT

j_call: TRBJ1-5
v_call: TRBV12-3/TRBV12-4
d_call: NA
cdr3_aa: ASSLETGQPQH

j_call: TRBJ1-6
v_call: TRBV5-6
d_call: NA
cdr3_aa: ASSLANSPLH

j_call: TRBJ1-2
v_call: TRBV27
d_call: TRBD1
cdr3_aa: ASSFKPGGHGYT

j_call: TRBJ2-7
v_call: TRBV4-1
d_call: TRBD1
cdr3_aa: ASSPGPGTGAYEQY

j_call: TRBJ1-3
v_call: TRBV3-1/TRBV3-2
d_call: NA
cdr3_aa: ASSQDREGTGNTIY

j_call: TRBJ1-5
v_call: TRBV28
d_call: TRBD1
cdr3_aa: ASSHRGQPQH

j_call: TRBJ1-1
v_call: TRBV9
d_call: NA
cdr3_aa: ASSVARGGPEAF

j_call: TRBJ2-7
v_call: TRBV24-1
d_call: TRBD1
cdr3_aa: ATSRGQNYEQY

j_call: TRBJ1-5
v_call: TRBV24-1
d_call: TRBD1
cdr3_aa: ATSAGQGRGWDQPQH

j_call: TRBJ1-1
v_call: TRBV24-1
d_call: TRBD1
cdr3_aa: ATSTGFDTEAF

j_call: TRBJ2-5
v_call: TRBV27
d_call: TRBD2
cdr3_aa: ASSPSAGDSQETQY

j_call: TRBJ1-2
v_call: TRBV7-6
d_call: NA
cdr3_aa: ASSLAGVDGYT

j_call: TRBJ2-5
v_call: TRBV25-1
d_call: TRBD2
cdr3_aa: ASSDPAGLQETQY

j_call: TRBJ2-1
v_call: TRBV6-2/TRBV6-3
d_call: TRBD1
cdr3_aa: ASSYIGTGGNEQF

j_call: TRBJ1-1
v_call: TRBV18
d_call: NA
cdr3_aa: ASSPGGRDTEAF

j_call: TRBJ2-2
v_call: TRBV11-2
d_call: NA
cdr3_aa: ASSLIALNTGELF